One and the same sample provided the 24 T cell receptor beta chains below, sequenced in a study of control samples from healthy donors and cancer patients. Clones were sequenced by immunoSEQ multiplex PCR, and TCRdb holds only the in-frame ones, with some missing. This table holds over 150,000 clones, over 80% found once. What was sequenced was blood. These receptors were obtained from a man aged 18 to 30 in good health.

J is TRBJ2-1 and V is TRBV28, with 7 bases aligning to TRBD2. V was clipped by 5 bases and J by 14 bases; unmatched bases: 15. CDR3 length equals 14 residues. The germline gives CDR1 MDHEN, CDR2 SYDVKM. CDR3 sequence (DNA): TGTGCCAGCAGTGCCGGTCCCCACAGCGGGGCCGAGTTCTTC. Translation gives CASSAGPHSGAEFF.

The V call is TRBV30, the J call TRBJ2-2, with 9 bases lining up with TRBD2. Germline assignment: CDR1 GTSNPN and CDR2 SVGIG (reference sequence). Trimming cost V 5 bases and J 6 bases; bases outside gene matches: 7. The CDR3 has 14 amino acids. The CDR3 DNA follows: TGTGCCTGGGCCGGGGGACTAGCTGCCGGGGAGCTGTTTTTT. Protein sequence: CAWAGGLAAGELFF.

J is TRBJ2-3 and V is TRBV5-1; D unresolved. The V gene's germline CDR1 is SGHRS and CDR2 YFSETQ. Trimming took off 2 bases at V and 1 base at J, with 14 bases between the two ends. The CDR3 runs 16 residues. The DNA for the CDR3 is TGCGCCAGCAGCTTAGACCCCATAACGGGCACAGATACGCAGTATTTT. This gives the protein CASSLDPITGTDTQYF.

The J gene is TRBJ2-5, the V gene TRBV9; D unresolved. Germline V gene lookup returns CDR1 SGDLS and CDR2 YYNGEE. The CDR3 spans 14 residues. Trimming cost V 0 bases and J 5 bases, with 11 bases left between them. The CDR3 sequence is CASSVETSRETQYF. The DNA of the CDR3 is TGTGCCAGCAGCGTAGAAACTTCGAGGGAGACCCAGTACTTC.

The chain employs TRBV5-1 and TRBJ1-5; no clear D. With 0 bases removed from V and 0 bases from J, the gap between germline ends came to 7 bases. The CDR3 loop spans 15 amino acids. CDR1 and CDR2 from the germline V gene are SGHRS and YFSETQ. Here the CDR3 DNA reads TGCGCCAGCAGCTTGGCAGGATATAGCAATCAGCCCCAGCATTTT. Encoded protein: CASSLAGYSNQPQHF.

V usage is TRBV23-1 and J usage is TRBJ2-5; 10 nucleotides line up with TRBD1. TRBV23-1 is labeled an ORF, and its function is uncertain. The CDR3 consists of 17 residues. Trimming removed 4 bases from V and 1 base from J; junction bases left unmatched: 9. The CDR3, as DNA: TGCGCCAGCAGTCCACGACCCGGGACAGGGGCCCAAGAGACCCAGTACTTC. This sequence encodes CASSPRPGTGAQETQYF.

The chain uses TRBV5-1 and TRBJ1-2, with 8 bases that match TRBD1. The germline V gene encodes CDR1 SGHRS and CDR2 YFSETQ. CDR3 length: 12 amino acids. With 3 bases clipped from V and 8 bases from J, the junction kept 3 bases outside the gene matches. The CDR3 sequence is CASSSAGGGYTF. For the CDR3, the DNA is TGCGCCAGCAGCTCGGCAGGGGGCGGCTACACCTTC.

This chain's CDR3 is CACRHHMTGVNSPLHF. CDR3 DNA: TGTGCCTGCCGGCACCATATGACAGGGGTTAATTCACCCCTCCACTTT. The chain carries TRBV30 and TRBJ1-6; 8 positions agree with TRBD1. The CDR3 sequence is 16 residues long. J was trimmed by 6 bases and V by 6 bases; bases with no gene match: 13. CDR1 is GTSNPN and CDR2 is SVGIG in the germline V gene (reference sequence).

The chain couples TRBV5-1 to TRBJ2-1; TRBD1 aligns across 9 bases. CDR3 length: 15 residues. The trim removed 4 bases at V and 8 bases at J, leaving 10 bases unmatched. Germline V gives CDR1 SGHRS, CDR2 YFSETQ. The CDR3 bases are TGCGCCAGCAGCACCGGGACAGGGACCCGACATGAGCAGTTCTTC. Amino acid sequence: CASSTGTGTRHEQFF.

The chain uses TRBV7-2 and TRBJ2-3, with D perhaps TRBD1 or TRBD2 (5 bases each). Germline V gene data show CDR1 as SGHTA and CDR2 as FQGNSA. V was pared by 4 bases and J by 0 bases, with 11 bases between. The CDR3 extends over 15 amino acids. The CDR3 coding sequence is TGTGCCAGCAGCTCCACCGGGACCAGCACAGATACGCAGTATTTT. Translation: CASSSTGTSTDTQYF.

V is TRBV9 and J is TRBJ2-5; D could derive from TRBD1 or TRBD2 (6 bases each). Trimming took 2 bases from V and 1 from J, leaving 12 bases between them. Germline assignment: CDR1 SGDLS and CDR2 YYNGEE. This CDR3 is built from 15 residues. The CDR3, as DNA: TGTGCCAGCAGCGTCGGAGGGGGGATCCAAGAGACCCAGTACTTC. Protein sequence: CASSVGGGIQETQYF.

This chain joins TRBV19 and TRBJ2-3; tentative D call: TRBD1 (5 bases). With 8 bases removed from V and 13 bases from J, the gap between germline ends came to 25 bases. This CDR3 has 14 residues. Germline CDR1 reads LNHDA; CDR2 reads SQIVND (reference sequence). The CDR3 here is CASVQLGRGSVKYF. In DNA form, the CDR3 reads TGTGCCAGTGTACAGTTGGGGCGTGGGTCCGTAAAGTATTTT.

V gene TRBV4-1 combines with J gene TRBJ2-5, with 9 bases fitting TRBD2. Losses at the gene ends were 1 base for V and 4 bases for J; bases not matched to a gene: 22. The CDR3 extends over 21 amino acids. Germline V CDR1 and CDR2: MGHRA, YSYEKL. The CDR3 DNA follows: TGCGCCAGCAGCCAAGGGAGTGGCGCGGGGGGGCCTAGCATCATAAGAGAGACCCAGTACTTC. Its translation is CASSQGSGAGGPSIIRETQYF.

About this clone itself: Its ends do not fully match the called genes, so a read error is possible. The chain recombines TRBV6-1 with TRBJ2-7; no clear D. Germline assignment: CDR1 MNHNS and CDR2 SASEGT. The CDR3 sequence is 14 residues long. CDR3: CASSEAVRTYAQYF. The CDR3 DNA reads as TGTGCCAGCAGTGAAGCGGTCAGAACTTACGCGCAGTACTTC.

This clone showed up just once. This sequence joins TRBV7-6 and TRBJ1-3, with TRBD1 identical over 9 bases. The germline V gene has CDR1 SGHVS and CDR2 FNYEAQ. V shed 1 base and J 10 bases; nucleotides not matched to a gene: 17. The CDR3 length is 18 residues. CDR3 sequence reads: CASSLEGQGLFGIGTIYF. The CDR3 DNA sequence: TGTGCCAGCAGCTTAGAGGGACAGGGCCTCTTTGGCATCGGGACCATATATTTT.

A remark on this clone: One end of the junction does not line up with germline, which may come from a read error. This sequence joins TRBV12-3 or TRBV12-4 and TRBJ2-3, with 11 positions matching TRBD2. This CDR3 spans 11 amino acids. CDR3 loop: CASSLAGGQYF. CDR3 coding DNA: TGTGCCAGCAGTCTAGCGGGGGGGCAGTATTTT.

The V and J genes are TRBV14 and TRBJ2-1; perhaps TRBD2 as D (5 bases). Per the germline V gene, CDR1 is SGHDN and CDR2 is FVKESK. The CDR3 sequence is 16 residues long. The V and J ends lost 2 bases and 5 bases respectively, with 16 bases between them. The CDR3 here is CASSQLTSIGHNEQFF. CDR3 in DNA: TGTGCCAGCAGCCAACTTACTAGTATTGGGCACAATGAGCAGTTCTTC.

This sequence joins TRBV28 and TRBJ2-5; 7 bases agree with TRBD1. CDR1 is MDHEN and CDR2 is SYDVKM in the germline V gene. The CDR3 length is 15 residues. The ends lost 2 bases at V and 2 bases at J; junction bases unmatched: 5. Here the CDR3 reads CASSLAQGRQETQYF. The CDR3 region has the DNA TGTGCCAGCAGTTTAGCACAGGGGCGGCAAGAGACCCAGTACTTC. Full variable domain (outside the CDR3, taken from reference TRBV28 and TRBJ2-5): DVKVTQSSRYLVKRTGEKVFLECVQDMDHENMFWYRQDPGLGLRLIYFSYDVKMKEKGDIPEGYSVSREKKERFSLILESASTNQTSMYLCASSLAQGRQETQYFGPGTRLLVL.

The V and J genes are TRBV19 and TRBJ1-1; tentative D call: TRBD1 (6 bases). V dropped 1 base and J dropped 3 bases, with 6 bases sitting between them. Germline CDR1 and CDR2: LNHDA and SQIVND (reference sequence). The CDR3 sequence is 13 residues long. Here the CDR3 reads CASSIAGDTEAFF. In nucleotides, the CDR3 is TGTGCCAGTAGTATAGCAGGGGACACTGAAGCTTTCTTT.

This sequence joins TRBV2 and TRBJ2-1; 9 bases are shared with TRBD2. V was pared by 1 base and J by 1 base, with 5 bases of the junction left unmatched. The germline V gene has CDR1 SNHLY and CDR2 FYNNEI. This CDR3 has 17 amino acids. CDR3 sequence reads: CASSEVGAGGSYNEQFF. In DNA, the CDR3 is TGTGCCAGCAGTGAAGTAGGAGCGGGGGGATCCTACAATGAGCAGTTCTTC.

This clone appeared a few times. The chain recombines TRBV27 with TRBJ2-7, with D perhaps matching TRBD1 or TRBD2 (5 bases each). CDR3 length equals 14 residues. V gave up 6 bases and J gave up 7 bases, with 19 bases separating them. Germline V lookup: CDR1 MNHEY, CDR2 SMNVEV (reference sequence). Here the CDR3 reads CASSQGLGALEQYF. CDR3 DNA: TGTGCCAGCAGCCAGGGTCTCGGGGCTCTTGAGCAGTACTTC.

The chain couples TRBV7-8 to TRBJ2-7; D call uncertain. V dropped 2 bases and J dropped 0 bases, with 20 bases sitting between them. This CDR3 is built from 18 residues. The germline V gene encodes CDR1 SGHVS and CDR2 FQNEAQ. The chain's CDR3 is CASSLLVRNSVSSYEQYF. In nucleotides, the CDR3 is TGTGCCAGCAGCTTACTAGTTCGGAACTCAGTCTCCTCCTACGAGCAGTACTTC.

This clone occurred a few times. V is TRBV12-3 or TRBV12-4 and J is TRBJ1-5; D might be TRBD1 (5 bases). V gave up 3 bases and J gave up 9 bases, with 12 bases separating them. CDR3 size: 13 residues. The CDR3 loop reads CASSFGRRGPQHF. CDR3 bases: TGTGCCAGCAGTTTCGGCCGGAGGGGGCCCCAGCATTTT.

This chain connects TRBV7-2 to TRBJ2-1; D is perhaps TRBD2 (6 bases). Trimming left V 4 bases short and J 8 bases short, with 15 bases between. The CDR3 runs 14 residues. CDR1 and CDR2 (germline): SGHTA, FQGNSA. CDR3 in amino acids: CASSSSGTSYEQFF. Written as DNA, the CDR3 is TGTGCCAGCAGCTCGTCCGGGACTTCATATGAGCAGTTCTTC.